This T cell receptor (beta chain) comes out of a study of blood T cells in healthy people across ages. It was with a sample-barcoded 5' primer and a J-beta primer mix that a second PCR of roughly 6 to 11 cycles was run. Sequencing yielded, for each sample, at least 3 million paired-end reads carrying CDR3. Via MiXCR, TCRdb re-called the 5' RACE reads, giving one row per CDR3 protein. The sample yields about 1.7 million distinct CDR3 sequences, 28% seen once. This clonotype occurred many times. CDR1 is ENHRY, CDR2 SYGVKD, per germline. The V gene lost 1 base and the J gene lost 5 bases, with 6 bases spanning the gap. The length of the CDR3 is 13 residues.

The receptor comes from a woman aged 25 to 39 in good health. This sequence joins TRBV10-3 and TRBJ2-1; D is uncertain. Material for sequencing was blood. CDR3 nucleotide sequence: TGTGCCATCAGTGAGTTAGACAACAATGAGCAGTTCTTC. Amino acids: CAISELDNNEQFF.